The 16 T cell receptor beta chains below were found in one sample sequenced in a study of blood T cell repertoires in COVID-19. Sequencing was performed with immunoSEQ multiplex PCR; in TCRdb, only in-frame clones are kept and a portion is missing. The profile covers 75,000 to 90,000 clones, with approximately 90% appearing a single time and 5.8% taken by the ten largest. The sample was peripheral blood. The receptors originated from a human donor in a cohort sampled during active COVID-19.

The CDR3 sequence: CASSSLQGSNSPLHF. For the CDR3, the DNA is TGTGCCAGTAGCTCCCTACAGGGGTCTAATTCACCCCTCCACTTT. The chain joins TRBV19 to TRBJ1-6, with 7 bases fitting TRBD1. The CDR3 consists of 15 residues. V shed 6 bases, J shed 6 bases, and the junction held 8 bases outside the gene matches. Germline assignment: CDR1 LNHDA and CDR2 SQIVND (reference sequence).

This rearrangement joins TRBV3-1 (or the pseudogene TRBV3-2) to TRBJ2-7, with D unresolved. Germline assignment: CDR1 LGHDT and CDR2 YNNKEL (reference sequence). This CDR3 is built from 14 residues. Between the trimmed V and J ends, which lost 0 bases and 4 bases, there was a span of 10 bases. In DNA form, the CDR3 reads TGTGCCAGCAGCCAAGAATGGCCGCTGTACGAGCAGTACTTC. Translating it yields CASSQEWPLYEQYF.

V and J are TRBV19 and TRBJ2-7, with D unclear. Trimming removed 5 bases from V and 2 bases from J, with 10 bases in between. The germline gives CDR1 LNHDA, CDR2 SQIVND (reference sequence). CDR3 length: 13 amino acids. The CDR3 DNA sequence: TGTGCCAGTAGTGCCCGAACAACCTACGAGCAGTACTTC. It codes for CASSARTTYEQYF.

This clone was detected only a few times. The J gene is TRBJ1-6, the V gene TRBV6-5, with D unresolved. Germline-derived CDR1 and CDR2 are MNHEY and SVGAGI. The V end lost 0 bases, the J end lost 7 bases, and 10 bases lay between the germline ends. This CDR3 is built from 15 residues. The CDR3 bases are TGTGCCAGCAGTTACTCAGACTCTGCAAATTCACCCCTCCACTTT. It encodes CASSYSDSANSPLHF.

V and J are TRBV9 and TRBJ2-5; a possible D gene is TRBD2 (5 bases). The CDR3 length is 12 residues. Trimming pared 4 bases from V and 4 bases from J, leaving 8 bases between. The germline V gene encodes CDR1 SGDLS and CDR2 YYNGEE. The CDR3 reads CASSPRGETQYF. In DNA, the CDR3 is TGTGCCAGCAGCCCCCGGGGAGAGACCCAGTACTTC.

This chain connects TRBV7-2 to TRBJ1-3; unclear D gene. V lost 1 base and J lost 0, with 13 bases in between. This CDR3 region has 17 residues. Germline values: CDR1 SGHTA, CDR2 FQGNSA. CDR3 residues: CASSLGAIAHSGNTIYF. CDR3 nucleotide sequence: TGTGCCAGCAGCTTAGGAGCAATTGCCCACTCTGGAAACACCATATATTTT.

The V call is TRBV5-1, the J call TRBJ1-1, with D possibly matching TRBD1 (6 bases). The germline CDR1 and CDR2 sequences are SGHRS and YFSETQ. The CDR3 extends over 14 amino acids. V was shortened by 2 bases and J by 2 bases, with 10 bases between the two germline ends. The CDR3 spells CASSLVRGNTEAFF. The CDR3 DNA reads TGCGCCAGCAGCTTAGTCAGGGGCAACACTGAAGCTTTCTTT.

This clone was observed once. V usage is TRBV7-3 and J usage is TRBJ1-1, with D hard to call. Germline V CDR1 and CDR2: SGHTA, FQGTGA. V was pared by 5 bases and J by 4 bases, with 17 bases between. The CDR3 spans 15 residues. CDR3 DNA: TGTGCCAGCAGCGTAGGGTGGGGAGGGTTCACTGAAGCTTTCTTT. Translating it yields CASSVGWGGFTEAFF.

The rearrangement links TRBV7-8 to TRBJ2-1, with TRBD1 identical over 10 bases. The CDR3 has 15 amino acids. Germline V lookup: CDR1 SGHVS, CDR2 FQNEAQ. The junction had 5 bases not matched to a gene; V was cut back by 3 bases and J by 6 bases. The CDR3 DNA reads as TGTGCCAGCAGCTTCGGACAGGGGGTAGGCAATGAGCAGTTCTTC. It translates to CASSFGQGVGNEQFF. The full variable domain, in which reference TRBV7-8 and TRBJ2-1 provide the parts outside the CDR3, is GAGVSQSPRYKVAKRGQDVALRCDPISGHVSLFWYQQALGQGPEFLTYFQNEAQLDKSGLPSDRFFAERPEGSVSTLKIQRTQQEDSAVYLCASSFGQGVGNEQFFGPGTRLTVL.

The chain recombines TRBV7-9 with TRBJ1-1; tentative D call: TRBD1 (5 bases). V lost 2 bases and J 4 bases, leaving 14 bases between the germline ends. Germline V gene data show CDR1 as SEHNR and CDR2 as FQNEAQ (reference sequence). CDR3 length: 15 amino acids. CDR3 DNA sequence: TGTGCCAGCAGCTTATTTGCGGGGCAGAGCACTGAAGCTTTCTTT. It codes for CASSLFAGQSTEAFF. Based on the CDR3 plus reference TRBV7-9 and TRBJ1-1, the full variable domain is DTGVSQNPRHKITKRGQNVTFRCDPISEHNRLYWYRQTLGQGPEFLTYFQNEAQLEKSRLLSDRFSAERPKGSFSTLEIQRTEQGDSAMYLCASSLFAGQSTEAFFGQGTRLTVV.

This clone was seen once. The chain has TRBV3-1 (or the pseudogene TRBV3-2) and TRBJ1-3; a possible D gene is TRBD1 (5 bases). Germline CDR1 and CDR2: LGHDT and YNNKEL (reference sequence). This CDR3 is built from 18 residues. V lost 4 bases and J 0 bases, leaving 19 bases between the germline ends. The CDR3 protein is CASSLQGWDSNSGNTIYF. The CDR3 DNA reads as TGTGCCAGCAGCCTCCAAGGATGGGACTCAAACTCTGGAAACACCATATATTTT.

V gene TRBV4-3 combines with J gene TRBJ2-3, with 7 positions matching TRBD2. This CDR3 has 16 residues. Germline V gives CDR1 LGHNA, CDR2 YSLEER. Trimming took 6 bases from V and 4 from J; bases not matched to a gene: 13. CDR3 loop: CASSTTAGGRADTQYF. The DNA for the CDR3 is TGCGCCAGCAGTACGACCGCCGGGGGGAGGGCAGATACGCAGTATTTT.

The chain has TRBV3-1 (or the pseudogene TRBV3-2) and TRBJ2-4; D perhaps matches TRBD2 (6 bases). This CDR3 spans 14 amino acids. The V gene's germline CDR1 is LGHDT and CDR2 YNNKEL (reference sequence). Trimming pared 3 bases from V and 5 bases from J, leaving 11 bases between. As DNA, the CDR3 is TGTGCCAGCAGCCAGCCTCCGGGGGAAAACATTCAGTACTTC. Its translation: CASSQPPGENIQYF.

CDR3 sequence reads: CASSSWRGQPQHF. The CDR3 DNA sequence: TGTGCCAGCAGTTCCTGGAGGGGCCAGCCCCAGCATTTT. The chain recombines TRBV6-6 with TRBJ1-5; tentative D call: TRBD1 (5 bases). This CDR3 has 13 residues. Germline V gene data show CDR1 as MNHNY and CDR2 as SVGAGI (reference sequence). Trimming pared 4 bases from V and 7 bases from J, leaving 11 bases between.

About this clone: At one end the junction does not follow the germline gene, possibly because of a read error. This CDR3 is CASTLLEIQHQEAQYF. CDR3 sequence (DNA): TGTGCCAGCACCCTTTTAGAGATACAACACCAAGAGGCCCAGTACTTC. This chain joins TRBV5-6 and TRBJ2-5; D remains ambiguous. CDR1 SGHDT and CDR2 YYEEEE come from the germline V gene. The CDR3 is 16 amino acids.

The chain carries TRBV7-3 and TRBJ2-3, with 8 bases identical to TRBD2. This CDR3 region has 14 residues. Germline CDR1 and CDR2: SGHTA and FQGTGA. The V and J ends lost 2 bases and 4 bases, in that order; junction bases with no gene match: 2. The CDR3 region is CASSLRGGSDTQYF. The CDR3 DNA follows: TGTGCCAGCAGCTTACGGGGGGGCTCAGATACGCAGTATTTT. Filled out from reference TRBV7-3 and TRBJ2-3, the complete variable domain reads GAGVSQTPSNKVTEKGKYVELRCDPISGHTALYWYRQSLGQGPEFLIYFQGTGAADDSGLPNDRFFAVRPEGSVSTLKIQRTERGDSAVYLCASSLRGGSDTQYFGPGTRLTVL.